This TCR beta chain was sequenced for a study of T cell clusters in autoimmune cytopenias. Study results and limitations: Primary autoimmune cytopenia patients appeared to lack physiological T cell clusters present in healthy donors. TRB repertoire shifts in secondary cytopenia and chronic lymphocytic leukemia mostly reflected lymphoma, not autoimmunity.

TRB was amplified from approximately 250 ng of peripheral blood genomic DNA per sample. One tube held mixed TRB-A and TRB-B primer pools for touch-down PCR. Each CDR3 protein gets one entry in TCRdb, which reprocessed the multiplex PCR reads and gives no DNA. The listing records more than 13,000 distinct CDR3 sequences. Points on this clonotype: The target antigen is unknown.

CDR1 is SGHKS and CDR2 is YYEKEE in the germline V gene (reference sequence). The CDR3 runs to 18 residues. This clonotype originated in a human donor with an autoimmune cytopenia or autoimmune hepatitis (not recorded which). Sequencing input: peripheral blood. The rearrangement uses TRBV5-5 and TRBJ2-6. CDR3 sequence reads: CASSLPKRVSSGANVLTF.